These 30 T cell receptor beta chains originate from one sample sequenced in a study of T cell responses to AZD1222 COVID-19 vaccine. Measured with immunoSEQ multiplex PCR; TCRdb has only the in-frame clones, and not every one. The sample yields around 130,000 clones, over 75% seen once. The material was peripheral blood, obtained on day 0 of AZD1222 vaccination. The receptors originated from an adult in good health.

This clone was observed a few times. This rearrangement joins TRBV29-1 to TRBJ1-1; D is unclear. CDR1 and CDR2 from the germline V gene are SQVTM and ANQGSEA. The CDR3 has 13 residues. The V end lost 3 bases, the J end lost 1 base, and 9 bases lay between the germline ends. Here the CDR3 reads CSVDTGRNTEAFF. CDR3 nucleotide sequence: TGCAGCGTTGACACCGGGAGGAACACTGAAGCTTTCTTT.

This clone was seen a handful of times. The J gene is TRBJ2-1, the V gene TRBV7-9, with 13 bases matching TRBD2. There are 17 residues in the CDR3. Germline V lookup: CDR1 SEHNR, CDR2 FQNEAQ (reference sequence). J was trimmed by 10 bases and V by 2 bases; bases with no gene match: 11. CDR3 nucleotides: TGTGCCAGCAGCTTATCCCAACTAGCGGGAGGGGGAAGCGAGCAGTTCTTC. This codes for CASSLSQLAGGGSEQFF.

The rearrangement links TRBV2 to TRBJ1-1; a weak D match, TRBD1 (5 bases). Between the trimmed V and J ends, which lost 8 bases and 0 bases, there was a span of 13 bases. The CDR3 length is 14 residues. Germline V gene data show CDR1 as SNHLY and CDR2 as FYNNEI. CDR3 nucleotides: TGTGCCAGCGCCTTGGGACGGATGAACACTGAAGCTTTCTTT. It is translated as CASALGRMNTEAFF.

V usage is TRBV28 and J usage is TRBJ1-2; possibly TRBD1 for D (5 bases). The germline V gene has CDR1 MDHEN and CDR2 SYDVKM. This CDR3 region has 12 residues. V was pared by 4 bases and J by 4 bases, with 7 bases between. CDR3: CASSSGTYGYTF. The CDR3 DNA reads as TGTGCCAGCAGTTCCGGGACCTATGGCTACACCTTC.

The chain has TRBV6-5 and TRBJ2-7; 7 bases are a match to TRBD2. V was pared by 6 bases and J by 0 bases, with 8 bases of the junction left unmatched. Germline CDR1 and CDR2: MNHEY and SVGAGI. This CDR3 region has 15 residues. The CDR3 here is CASRRERERSYEQYF. DNA of the CDR3: TGTGCCAGCAGACGTGAGCGGGAACGCTCCTACGAGCAGTACTTC.

This sequence joins TRBV3-1 (or the pseudogene TRBV3-2) and TRBJ2-4; 8 bases are a match to TRBD1. Germline trimming cut 4 bases from V and 5 bases from J; bases unmatched to any gene: 4. Germline-derived CDR1 and CDR2 are LGHDT and YNNKEL (reference sequence). The CDR3 extends over 14 amino acids. The CDR3 DNA reads as TGTGCCAGCAGCCCGCGGGACAGGCAAAACATTCAGTACTTC. Translation: CASSPRDRQNIQYF.

The chain couples TRBV28 to TRBJ1-4; D might be TRBD1 (5 bases). V was clipped by 7 bases and J by 3 bases, with 15 bases between them. The CDR3 spans 15 residues. Germline CDR1 and CDR2: MDHEN and SYDVKM. DNA for the CDR3: TGTGCCAGCACATCGGCCGGGGCAGCTAATGAAAAACTGTTTTTT. As protein: CASTSAGAANEKLFF.

The chain is built from TRBV6-4 and TRBJ1-1; maybe TRBD1 (5 bases). CDR1 and CDR2 from the germline V gene are MRHNA and SNTAGT. The CDR3 is made up of 13 amino acids. Deletions cut 6 bases from V and 1 base from J, with 9 bases between. CDR3 coding DNA: TGTGCCAGCAGGGTCAGGGAGAACACTGAAGCTTTCTTT. Translation gives CASRVRENTEAFF.

The chain links TRBV3-1 (or the pseudogene TRBV3-2) to TRBJ2-1; TRBD2 aligns across 14 bases. The CDR3 has 16 residues. CDR1 and CDR2 (germline): LGHDT, YNNKEL (reference sequence). J was trimmed by 0 bases and V by 8 bases; bases with no gene match: 3. CDR3: CASGLAGGRSYNEQFF. CDR3 coding DNA: TGTGCCAGCGGACTAGCGGGAGGACGCTCCTACAATGAGCAGTTCTTC.

The V gene is TRBV6-5, the J gene TRBJ2-5; D might be TRBD1 or TRBD2, each matching 6 bases. CDR1 MNHEY and CDR2 SVGAGI come from the germline V gene. The CDR3 sequence is 13 residues long. Trimming took 6 bases from V and 1 from J, leaving 9 bases between them. CDR3 DNA: TGTGCCAGCAGCAGGGGAGGCCAAGAGACCCAGTACTTC. Protein sequence: CASSRGGQETQYF.

This clone appeared a single time. The chain couples TRBV7-3 to TRBJ2-7; TRBD1 matches 11 bases. The CDR3 totals 15 residues. Germline CDR1 SGHTA, CDR2 FQGTGA. V trimming: 5 bases; J trimming: 4 bases; junction bases outside the gene matches: 7. CDR3: CASSPQGTGGYEQYF. CDR3 nucleotide sequence: TGTGCCAGCAGCCCCCAGGGGACAGGGGGGTACGAGCAGTACTTC.

The chain has TRBV10-3 and TRBJ1-5; D is perhaps TRBD1 (6 bases). The germline CDR1 and CDR2 sequences are ENHRY and SYGVKD. The CDR3 is 13 amino acids. Between the trimmed V and J ends, which lost 10 bases and 5 bases, there was a span of 15 bases. For the CDR3, the DNA is TGTGCCACACAGAGGGAGGGGGATCAGCCCCAGCATTTT. Amino acids: CATQREGDQPQHF.

This clone has just a few counts. This sequence joins TRBV7-9 and TRBJ1-5; no reliable D call. V shed 2 bases and J shed 1 base, with 3 bases lying between them. Germline CDR1 reads SEHNR; CDR2 reads FQNEAQ (reference sequence). The CDR3 runs to 13 residues. CDR3 amino acids: CASSLRSNQPQHF. DNA for the CDR3: TGTGCCAGCAGCTTAAGGAGCAATCAGCCCCAGCATTTT.

The rearrangement links TRBV19 to TRBJ1-5, with TRBD1 matching 8 bases. Germline V gene lookup returns CDR1 LNHDA and CDR2 SQIVND (reference sequence). The CDR3 is made up of 14 amino acids. Trimming cost V 6 bases and J 4 bases; bases outside gene matches: 5. CDR3 DNA sequence: TGTGCCAGTAGAGGACAGGGTTTAAATCAGCCCCAGCATTTT. Translation gives CASRGQGLNQPQHF.

CDR3 loop: CASSFDTSGNDEQFF. CDR3 coding DNA: TGCGCCAGCAGCTTTGATACTAGCGGGAACGATGAGCAGTTCTTC. The chain is built from TRBV10-1 and TRBJ2-1; 10 bases agree with TRBD2. The CDR3 is 15 residues long. Germline assignment: CDR1 WNHNN and CDR2 SYGVQD (reference sequence). Trimming removed 6 bases from V and 8 bases from J; junction bases left unmatched: 10.

The chain is built from TRBV10-3 and TRBJ2-7; D is perhaps TRBD2 (6 bases). Looked up from germline, CDR1 is ENHRY and CDR2 is SYGVKD. V lost 7 bases and J 5 bases, leaving 21 bases between the germline ends. There are 15 residues in the CDR3. Here the CDR3 DNA reads TGTGCCATCACCGAAGGGAGGCGCATCCAGCACGAGCAGTACTTC. Its translation: CAITEGRRIQHEQYF.

V and J are TRBV2 and TRBJ1-4, with 7 bases matching TRBD1. V was pared by 5 bases and J by 3 bases, with 3 bases of the junction left unmatched. CDR1 SNHLY and CDR2 FYNNEI come from the germline V gene. The CDR3 is made up of 14 amino acids. The CDR3 sequence is CASSYRGPNEKLFF. The CDR3 region has the DNA TGTGCCAGCAGTTACAGGGGCCCTAATGAAAAACTGTTTTTT.

The CDR3 DNA reads TGTGCCAGCAGTCCCGCCACCGGTAGCAATCAGCCCCAGCATTTT. Translating gives CASSPATGSNQPQHF. This chain uses TRBV28 with TRBJ1-5, with D hard to call. Looked up from germline, CDR1 is MDHEN and CDR2 is SYDVKM. This CDR3 is built from 15 residues. V lost 5 bases, J lost 0 bases, and 11 bases lay in between.

The rearrangement uses TRBV4-3 and TRBJ2-7; D gene ambiguous. Trimming removed 1 base at V and 2 bases at J, with 9 bases between. The CDR3 has 14 residues. From germline, CDR1 is LGHNA and CDR2 YSLEER. The CDR3 here is CASSQGSGPYEQYF. In DNA, the CDR3 is TGCGCCAGCAGCCAAGGATCGGGCCCCTACGAGCAGTACTTC.

The rearrangement links TRBV6-2 or TRBV6-3 to TRBJ2-7, with D tentatively TRBD2 (6 bases). This CDR3 comprises 17 residues. CDR1 and CDR2 (germline): MNHEY, SVGEGT. V lost 2 bases and J 0 bases, leaving 17 bases between the germline ends. CDR3 sequence (DNA): TGTGCCAGCAGTTACCTGATACGAGCGGGTAGCTCCTACGAGCAGTACTTC. This codes for CASSYLIRAGSSYEQYF.

The chain couples TRBV5-5 to TRBJ2-7; D tentatively reads TRBD1 or TRBD2 (7 bases each). CDR1 is SGHKS and CDR2 is YYEKEE in the germline V gene (reference sequence). The V and J ends lost 4 bases and 2 bases respectively, with 25 bases between them. The CDR3 is 18 amino acids. The CDR3 loop is CASSPDRVGSGLTYEQYF. Written as DNA, the CDR3 is TGTGCCAGCAGCCCCGACAGGGTCGGTAGCGGGCTTACCTACGAGCAGTACTTC.

J is TRBJ2-7 and V is TRBV4-3, with 11 bases fitting TRBD2. Trimming removed 4 bases from V and 0 bases from J; junction bases left unmatched: 2. CDR1 and CDR2 from the germline V gene are LGHNA and YSLEER. The CDR3 has 15 residues. CDR3 in amino acids: CASSRTSGSSYEQYF. Here the CDR3 DNA reads TGCGCCAGCAGCCGAACTAGCGGGAGCTCCTACGAGCAGTACTTC.

The chain uses TRBV29-1 and TRBJ1-2; D is ambiguous. CDR1 and CDR2 (germline): SQVTM, ANQGSEA. With 0 bases removed from V and 6 bases from J, the gap between germline ends came to 14 bases. This CDR3 has 14 residues. CDR3 DNA sequence: TGCAGCGTTGAAGATCGGGCCCGATTCGATGGCTACACCTTC. Its translation is CSVEDRARFDGYTF.

This chain uses TRBV18 with TRBJ1-1; TRBD1 might be the D (6 bases). Trimming cost V 0 bases and J 4 bases, with 9 bases left between them. Germline loops: CDR1 KGHSH, CDR2 LQKENI. The CDR3 length is 14 residues. The DNA for the CDR3 is TGTGCCAGCTCACCACCGAGGGGGTTCACTGAAGCTTTCTTT. Amino acids: CASSPPRGFTEAFF.

V usage is TRBV14 and J usage is TRBJ1-6; D is perhaps TRBD1 (5 bases). The CDR3 covers 15 residues. Germline V gene data show CDR1 as SGHDN and CDR2 as FVKESK. With 0 bases removed from V and 7 bases from J, the gap between germline ends came to 10 bases. In DNA, the CDR3 is TGTGCCAGCAGCCAAGATCTGGCAGGGAATTCACCCCTCCACTTT. Encoded protein: CASSQDLAGNSPLHF.

The V gene is TRBV18, the J gene TRBJ1-1; D possibly corresponds to TRBD1 (5 bases). The CDR3 consists of 13 residues. V lost 1 base, J lost 6 bases, and 9 bases lay in between. Germline V lookup: CDR1 KGHSH, CDR2 LQKENI. DNA for the CDR3: TGTGCCAGCTCACCACGGGACGATGCTGAAGCTTTCTTT. The encoded protein is CASSPRDDAEAFF.

This clone was observed a single time. The CDR3 DNA is TGTGCCAGCAGCCGATATGGGTCCGGCTACACCTTC. This gives the protein CASSRYGSGYTF. The rearrangement joins TRBV3-1 (or the pseudogene TRBV3-2) to TRBJ1-2; D uncertain. The CDR3 is 12 residues long. Germline CDR1 and CDR2: LGHDT and YNNKEL (reference sequence). The V and J ends lost 4 bases and 8 bases respectively, with 11 bases between them.

This clone occurred many times. The genes are TRBV7-9 and TRBJ1-1; D is undetermined. Trimming removed 2 bases at V and 1 base at J, with 5 bases between. This CDR3 comprises 13 residues. Germline values: CDR1 SEHNR, CDR2 FQNEAQ (reference sequence). The CDR3, as DNA: TGTGCCAGCAGCTTAAAGGAGAACACTGAAGCTTTCTTT. Residues: CASSLKENTEAFF.

This rearrangement joins TRBV3-1 (or the pseudogene TRBV3-2) to TRBJ1-2; tentatively, D is TRBD1 (6 bases). Germline-derived CDR1 and CDR2 are LGHDT and YNNKEL (reference sequence). CDR3 length: 14 amino acids. The V end was cut by 4 bases, the J end by 5 bases, with 14 bases between. CDR3 loop: CASSPGTKSYGYTF. The DNA for the CDR3 is TGTGCCAGCAGCCCCGGGACAAAATCTTATGGCTACACCTTC.

The chain joins TRBV5-1 to TRBJ1-4; 9 bases are shared with TRBD1. This CDR3 contains 16 residues. Germline CDR1 reads SGHRS; CDR2 reads YFSETQ. Unmatched junction bases numbered 9, after V lost 3 bases and J lost 6 bases. In DNA form, the CDR3 reads TGCGCCAGCAGCTATCGACAGGGGGGGCCGGATGAAAAACTGTTTTTT. Its translation is CASSYRQGGPDEKLFF.